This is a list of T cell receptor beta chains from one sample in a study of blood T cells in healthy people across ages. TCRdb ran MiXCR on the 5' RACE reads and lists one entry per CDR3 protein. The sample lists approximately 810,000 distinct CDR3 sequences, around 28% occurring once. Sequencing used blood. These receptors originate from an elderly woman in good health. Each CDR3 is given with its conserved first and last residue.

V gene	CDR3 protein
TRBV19	CASSIEGGRYNQPQHF
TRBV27	CASSLSVAGNNEQFF
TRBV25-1	CASSERVGYTDTQYF
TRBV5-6	CASSLRSGGHYGYTF
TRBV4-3	CASSQDPGRSSTDTQYF
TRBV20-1	CSARIGGSSNQPQHF
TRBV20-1	CSATRTGNEKLFF
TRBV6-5	CASSPNRGSNYGYTF
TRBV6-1	CAVKLPGSQTQYF
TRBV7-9	CASSLGVVNTEAFF
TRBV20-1	CSASRGINGYTF
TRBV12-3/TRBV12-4	CASRPGTGSENPYNEQFF
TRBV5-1	CASSYNSDTQYF
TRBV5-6	CASSLMTGWNYNEQFF
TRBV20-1	CSALPSPDTQYF
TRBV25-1	CASRQRGGNEQFF
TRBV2	CASSEGQAQETQYF
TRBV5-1	CASRLAGGRGEQFF
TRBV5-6	CASRKGSPLETSYEQYF
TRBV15	CATSRDPTGGTYGYTF
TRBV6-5	CASSYSGQRYNEQFF
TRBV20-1	CSATPGVGEKLFF
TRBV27	CASSVYYTSTNEKLFF
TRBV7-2	CASSLNGFGEKLFF
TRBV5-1	CASSTGQGTLYGYTF
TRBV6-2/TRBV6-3	CASSDSPLGYGYTF
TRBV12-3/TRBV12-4	CASSHRESNQPQHF
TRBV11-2	CASSYGQGWGGYTF
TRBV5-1	CASSLTDRVLREQYF
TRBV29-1	CSVSRANTGELFF
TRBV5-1	CASSFGPLVLETQYF
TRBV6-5	CASRRDRGNYSPLHF
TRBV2	CASNGQLTNEKLFF